This TCR beta chain stems from a study of molecular identifiers for immune sequencing clone quantification. Study findings and constraints: Identical TCR molecules can share a barcode, and this sharing could underestimate highly expanded clone sizes.

TCRdb redid the calling of the PCR reads with MiXCR, one entry per CDR3 protein. The sample carries 40,000 or so distinct CDR3 sequences, 15% to 20% recorded once. This clonotype was recorded at least ten times. No antigen is known for it. The source is a human donor in good health. Some libraries in this study had Jurkat cell RNA spiked in. Sequencing was performed on naive CD8+ T cells from blood, with Jurkat cell RNA spiked in. Sample subset: FACS-sorted CD8+CD4-CCR7+CD45RA+ naive T cells.

The CDR3 DNA is TGTGCCAGCACCACGGGTCCTGCCAAAAACATTCAGTACTTC. It yields the protein CASTTGPAKNIQYF. This chain uses TRBV5-5 with TRBJ2-4, with D uncertain. The V gene lost 6 bases and the J gene lost 1 base, with 11 bases spanning the gap. The CDR3 totals 14 residues. Germline CDR1 is SGHKS and CDR2 is YYEKEE (reference sequence). Full variable domain (rest looked up from reference TRBV5-5 and TRBJ2-4): DAGVTQSPTHLIKTRGQQVTLRCSPISGHKSVSWYQQVLGQGPQFIFQYYEKEERGRGNFPDRFSARQFPNYSSELNVNALLLGDSALYLCASTTGPAKNIQYFGAGTRLSVL.